These 17 T cell receptor beta chains came from one sample sequenced in a study of T cell repertoires in cytomegalovirus infection (dated by TCRdb to about 2019). Sequencing was carried out with an Illumina HiSeq 1500. TCRdb's own reprocessing of the public reads used fastp at Q25 and MiXCR and kept productive beta chains. Rows with a matching CDR3 protein are joined into one entry that keeps the most common DNA and genes. The sample includes 97,000 or so distinct CDR3 sequences, with approximately 17% observed a single time. The ten largest account for 8% to 9.5% of the sample. Sequencing input: PBMCs. These receptor sequences come from a human donor in good health (CMV status not recorded). Some clones in this sample may be carry-over from other donors' samples.

This clonotype was picked up many times. The V and J genes are TRBV7-8 and TRBJ2-4; no firm D call. Deletions cut 0 bases from V and 0 bases from J, with 12 bases between. This CDR3 spans 17 amino acids. Germline CDR1 is SGHVS and CDR2 is FQNEAQ. CDR3 nucleotides: TGTGCCAGCAGCTTAGCGCTTGTCGGTCTAGCCAAAAACATTCAGTACTTC. It is translated as CASSLALVGLAKNIQYF.

In its sample, this clonotype was seen a few times. CDR3 protein: CASSSTQLAGGWRFF. CDR3 sequence (DNA): TGTGCCAGCAGTTCGACCCAACTAGCGGGGGGGTGGCGTTTCTTC. The chain is built from TRBV28 and TRBJ2-1; 13 bases are shared with TRBD2. Germline V gene data show CDR1 as MDHEN and CDR2 as SYDVKM. The junction had 13 bases not matched to a gene; V was cut back by 4 bases and J by 16 bases. The CDR3 covers 15 residues. Together with reference TRBV28 and TRBJ2-1, the CDR3 gives the full variable domain: DVKVTQSSRYLVKRTGEKVFLECVQDMDHENMFWYRQDPGLGLRLIYFSYDVKMKEKGDIPEGYSVSREKKERFSLILESASTNQTSMYLCASSSTQLAGGWRFFGPGTRLTVL.

This clonotype was observed at least ten times. The chain employs TRBV29-1 and TRBJ2-2; tentative D call: TRBD1 (6 bases). The CDR3 loop spans 14 amino acids. Germline CDR1 SQVTM, CDR2 ANQGSEA. Deletions cut 7 bases from V and 0 bases from J, with 12 bases between. The CDR3 DNA reads TGCAGCGCCGCAGGGGCAACGAACACCGGGGAGCTGTTTTTT. Translating it yields CSAAGATNTGELFF.

This clonotype was observed many times. This chain connects TRBV7-2 to TRBJ2-3; 8 nucleotides agree with TRBD2. Per germline, CDR1 SGHTA and CDR2 FQGNSA. After removal of 5 bases from V and 4 bases from J, the junction contained 8 bases not matched to a gene. The CDR3 extends over 15 amino acids. CDR3 loop: CASSTDGGAADTQYF. Written as DNA, the CDR3 is TGTGCCAGCAGCACTGACGGGGGGGCAGCAGATACGCAGTATTTT.

This clonotype was detected once. A much larger clonotype is one base distant, so this may be a read error. The rearrangement joins TRBV28 to TRBJ1-2; the D is unclear. Deletions cut 3 bases from V and 2 bases from J, with 10 bases between. Germline CDR1 reads MDHEN; CDR2 reads SYDVKM. CDR3 size: 14 residues. CDR3 in DNA: TGTGCCAGCAGTTTTTTTGAACTGAACTATGGCTACACCTTC. This encodes CASSFFELNYGYTF.

This clonotype came up a few times. The chain uses TRBV12-3 or TRBV12-4 and TRBJ1-2; the D is unclear. Trimming took off 6 bases at V and 7 bases at J, with 9 bases between the two ends. This CDR3 is built from 11 residues. CDR3 sequence (DNA): TGTGCCAGCAGGGTCACCGGTGGCTACACCTTC. Its translation: CASRVTGGYTF.

In its sample, this clonotype was seen many times. The chain employs TRBV7-2 and TRBJ1-1, with 7 bases matching TRBD1. The germline CDR1 and CDR2 sequences are SGHTA and FQGNSA. CDR3 length: 16 residues. Trimming removed 0 bases from V and 2 bases from J; junction bases left unmatched: 6. The CDR3 is CASSLAPTGDNTEAFF. CDR3 DNA: TGTGCCAGCAGCTTAGCCCCCACAGGGGACAACACTGAAGCTTTCTTT.

The sample holds a few counts of this clonotype. J is TRBJ2-2 and V is TRBV28; TRBD1 matches 7 bases. Germline CDR1 is MDHEN and CDR2 is SYDVKM. The CDR3 extends over 15 amino acids. The junction had 6 bases not matched to a gene; V was cut back by 5 bases and J by 3 bases. The CDR3 sequence: CASSPRTGYTGELFF. CDR3 nucleotide sequence: TGTGCCAGCAGTCCACGGACAGGATACACCGGGGAGCTGTTTTTT.

This clonotype has at least ten counts. This chain uses TRBV7-9 with TRBJ2-7; 7 bases match TRBD2. With V trimmed by 2 bases and J by 3 bases, 10 bases remained unmatched. Per the germline V gene, CDR1 is SEHNR and CDR2 is FQNEAQ (reference sequence). The CDR3 has 16 residues. CDR3 in DNA: TGTGCCAGCAGCTTACGGATCGGGGGGATGGACTACGAGCAGTACTTC. It specifies CASSLRIGGMDYEQYF.

The chain combines TRBV18 with TRBJ2-3; D perhaps matches TRBD2 (6 bases). The CDR3 has 17 amino acids. The ends were cut back, 0 bases at V and 1 base at J, with 14 bases in the middle. CDR1 and CDR2 (germline): KGHSH, LQKENI. CDR3 in amino acids: CASSPPTGESGTDTQYF. The CDR3 DNA reads TGTGCCAGCTCACCACCGACGGGGGAAAGCGGCACAGATACGCAGTATTTT.

This clonotype was seen many times. This chain links TRBV28 with TRBJ2-4; no definite D call. The CDR3 loop spans 16 amino acids. V was pared by 4 bases and J by 1 base, with 14 bases between. Germline assignment: CDR1 MDHEN and CDR2 SYDVKM. CDR3 nucleotides: TGTGCCAGCAGTTCCCCTTCCTACGCGGCCAAAAACATTCAGTACTTC. As protein: CASSSPSYAAKNIQYF.

The rearrangement links TRBV10-3 to TRBJ1-5, with D possibly matching TRBD1 (6 bases). Deletions cut 7 bases from V and 5 bases from J, with 12 bases between. The germline CDR1 and CDR2 sequences are ENHRY and SYGVKD. The CDR3 runs to 13 residues. Written as DNA, the CDR3 is TGTGCCATCACCAAGACAGGTGATCAGCCCCAGCATTTT. This encodes CAITKTGDQPQHF.

This clonotype was counted a few times. The chain joins TRBV18 to TRBJ2-3; no clear D gene. This CDR3 has 15 residues. V was shortened by 3 bases and J by 0 bases, with 10 bases between the two germline ends. CDR1 is KGHSH and CDR2 is LQKENI in the germline V gene. CDR3 sequence (DNA): TGTGCCAGCTCACCTCAGGTTACCAGCACAGATACGCAGTATTTT. It encodes CASSPQVTSTDTQYF.

Many counts were recorded for this clonotype. The J gene is TRBJ1-5, the V gene TRBV7-8; D is ambiguous. The CDR3 covers 15 residues. Trimming pared 0 bases from V and 7 bases from J, leaving 13 bases between. Germline V gives CDR1 SGHVS, CDR2 FQNEAQ. Here the CDR3 reads CASSLAGRENQPQHF. CDR3 DNA: TGTGCCAGCAGCTTAGCGGGGAGGGAGAACCAGCCCCAGCATTTT. The entire variable domain, with the rest obtained from reference TRBV7-8 and TRBJ1-5, is as follows: GAGVSQSPRYKVAKRGQDVALRCDPISGHVSLFWYQQALGQGPEFLTYFQNEAQLDKSGLPSDRFFAERPEGSVSTLKIQRTQQEDSAVYLCASSLAGRENQPQHFGDGTRLSIL.

This clonotype was counted many times. The V gene is TRBV7-9, the J gene TRBJ2-7; 8 positions match TRBD1. Germline V gene lookup returns CDR1 SEHNR and CDR2 FQNEAQ (reference sequence). The CDR3 extends over 15 amino acids. J was trimmed by 3 bases and V by 3 bases; bases with no gene match: 7. CDR3 nucleotides: TGTGCCAGCAGCTTTAAAGGACAGGGTGACTACGAGCAGTACTTC. It encodes CASSFKGQGDYEQYF. Together with reference TRBV7-9 and TRBJ2-7, the CDR3 gives the full variable domain: DTGVSQNPRHKITKRGQNVTFRCDPISEHNRLYWYRQTLGQGPEFLTYFQNEAQLEKSRLLSDRFSAERPKGSFSTLEIQRTEQGDSAMYLCASSFKGQGDYEQYFGPGTRLTVT.

This clonotype has only a few counts. The genes are TRBV2 and TRBJ2-1; D is perhaps TRBD2 (5 bases). Germline lookup yields CDR1 SNHLY and CDR2 FYNNEI. The CDR3 extends over 16 amino acids. Trimming cost V 8 bases and J 10 bases, with 27 bases left between them. This CDR3 is CASGRSLTLAPSEQFF. CDR3 nucleotides: TGTGCCAGCGGGCGGTCCCTAACCCTAGCCCCATCCGAGCAGTTCTTC. The full variable domain, with the rest looked up from reference TRBV2 and TRBJ2-1, is EPEVTQTPSHQVTQMGQEVILRCVPISNHLYFYWYRQILGQKVEFLVSFYNNEISEKSEIFDDQFSVERPDGSNFTLKIRSTKLEDSAMYFCASGRSLTLAPSEQFFGPGTRLTVL.

At least ten counts were recorded for this clonotype. The V call is TRBV7-3, the J call TRBJ2-3, with D unclear. V lost 4 bases to trimming and J lost 2 bases, with 13 bases between them. CDR1 is SGHTA and CDR2 is FQGTGA in the germline V gene. This CDR3 has 15 residues. The CDR3 DNA follows: TGTGCCAGCAGCTCAAGTCGCCGGCTCACAGATACGCAGTATTTT. Translating it yields CASSSSRRLTDTQYF.